Following are 14 T cell receptor beta chains from one sample sequenced in a study of beta chain features in type 1 diabetes. The authors reverse transcribed all of the isolated RNA, so sequencing captured expressed TCRB transcripts. The repertoire was sequenced with immunoSEQ multiplex PCR; TCRdb's copy has only in-frame clones and lacks some. The profile covers over 300,000 clones, with around 7.6% appearing a single time and around 0.44% taken by the ten largest. The sequencing input was central memory CD4+ T cells from blood. These receptor sequences come from a woman younger than 30 in good health.

This clone occurred many times. J is TRBJ2-6 and V is TRBV7-2, with unresolved D. Trimming stripped 5 bases from V and 6 bases from J, with 8 bases between. The CDR3 loop spans 13 amino acids. The germline V gene has CDR1 SGHTA and CDR2 FQGNSA. As DNA, the CDR3 is TGTGCCAGCAGCCCCGGAGTGGCCAACGTCCTGACTTTC. Protein: CASSPGVANVLTF.

This clone turned up a few times. The chain joins TRBV7-2 to TRBJ2-1, with no clear D. Per the germline V gene, CDR1 is SGHTA and CDR2 is FQGNSA. The CDR3 runs 13 residues. V was pared by 5 bases and J by 5 bases, with 10 bases between. The CDR3 nucleotides read TGTGCCAGCAGCCCCTACTTACACAATGAGCAGTTCTTC. It encodes CASSPYLHNEQFF.

The chain combines TRBV6-6 with TRBJ1-1; D is undetermined. The CDR3 runs 11 residues. The V end was cut by 2 bases, the J end by 9 bases, with 7 bases between. Per germline, CDR1 MNHNY and CDR2 SVGAGI (reference sequence). CDR3 in DNA: TGTGCCAGCAGTTACCCGCCGAAAGCTTTCTTT. It specifies CASSYPPKAFF.

This clone has just a few counts. The chain joins TRBV11-2 to TRBJ2-1; D unresolved. The CDR3 totals 14 residues. Trimming left V 5 bases short and J 6 bases short, with 14 bases between. Germline V gene lookup returns CDR1 SGHAT and CDR2 FQNNGV. CDR3 protein: CASSPTPSGNEQFF. The DNA for the CDR3 is TGTGCCAGCAGCCCTACCCCCTCGGGCAATGAGCAGTTCTTC.

CDR3 bases: TGTGCCAGCAGCTTTCTAAGTTCGGGACAGGTTGGCTACGAGCAGTACTTC. Protein product: CASSFLSSGQVGYEQYF. V and J are TRBV7-2 and TRBJ2-7; 8 positions agree with TRBD1. There are 17 residues in the CDR3. Germline lookup yields CDR1 SGHTA and CDR2 FQGNSA. J was trimmed by 3 bases and V by 3 bases; bases with no gene match: 13.

The chain is built from TRBV7-3 and TRBJ2-5; 11 bases align to TRBD1. V shed 2 bases and J 5 bases; nucleotides not matched to a gene: 7. The CDR3 is 16 amino acids. Per germline, CDR1 SGHTA and CDR2 FQGTGA. CDR3 loop: CASSLQGTGGGETQYF. For the CDR3, the DNA is TGTGCCAGCAGCTTACAAGGGACAGGGGGAGGGGAGACCCAGTACTTC. The full variable domain, rest sourced from reference TRBV7-3 and TRBJ2-5, is GAGVSQTPSNKVTEKGKYVELRCDPISGHTALYWYRQSLGQGPEFLIYFQGTGAADDSGLPNDRFFAVRPEGSVSTLKIQRTERGDSAVYLCASSLQGTGGGETQYFGPGTRLLVL.

In its sample, this clone was seen a few times. CDR3 coding DNA: TGTGCCAGCAGGTCCCAAGGGGATTCGGGCGAGCAGTACTTC. Its translation is CASRSQGDSGEQYF. J is TRBJ2-7 and V is TRBV27; possible D gene TRBD1, 5 bases. This CDR3 is built from 14 residues. CDR1 is MNHEY and CDR2 is SMNVEV in the germline V gene (reference sequence). V dropped 6 bases and J dropped 6 bases, with 18 bases sitting between them.

This clone was counted at least ten times. The genes are TRBV5-6 and TRBJ2-7, with 10 bases matching TRBD1. With V trimmed by 4 bases and J by 3 bases, 4 bases remained unmatched. This CDR3 is 14 amino acids long. The germline gives CDR1 SGHDT, CDR2 YYEEEE. CDR3 sequence: CASSPTGGLYEQYF. The CDR3 bases are TGTGCCAGCAGCCCGACAGGGGGCCTCTACGAGCAGTACTTC.

This clone was counted at least ten times. V is TRBV29-1 and J is TRBJ2-5, with TRBD1 identical over 8 bases. CDR3 length: 15 amino acids. The germline V gene has CDR1 SQVTM and CDR2 ANQGSEA. Unmatched junction bases numbered 11, after V lost 3 bases and J lost 5 bases. CDR3 protein: CSVDIGQGRGETQYF. Here the CDR3 DNA reads TGCAGCGTTGATATAGGACAGGGCCGTGGGGAGACCCAGTACTTC.

This clone was picked up many times. The chain has TRBV19 and TRBJ2-1; D is uncertain. The germline V gene encodes CDR1 LNHDA and CDR2 SQIVND (reference sequence). This CDR3 is 15 amino acids long. The V gene lost 3 bases and the J gene lost 9 bases, with 18 bases spanning the gap. As DNA, the CDR3 is TGTGCCAGTAGTATTTCATCTACGGCCCCTGCTGAGCAGTTCTTC. Amino acids: CASSISSTAPAEQFF.

This clone appeared a few times. The V call is TRBV7-9, the J call TRBJ2-7, with no clear D. V was shortened by 1 base and J by 0 bases, with 4 bases between the two germline ends. The CDR3 totals 13 residues. Germline loops: CDR1 SEHNR, CDR2 FQNEAQ (reference sequence). In nucleotides, the CDR3 is TGTGCCAGCAGCTTAGGGGCCTCCTACGAGCAGTACTTC. It specifies CASSLGASYEQYF.

This chain links TRBV7-9 with TRBJ2-3; 14 bases align to TRBD2. The germline gives CDR1 SEHNR, CDR2 FQNEAQ (reference sequence). This CDR3 spans 18 amino acids. After removal of 3 bases from V and 6 bases from J, the junction contained 11 bases not matched to a gene. The DNA of the CDR3 is TGTGCCAGCAGCTTCGGACCCGGGACTAGCGGGAGTGGGGATACGCAGTATTTT. It translates to CASSFGPGTSGSGDTQYF.

This chain uses TRBV7-9 with TRBJ2-5; D remains unclear. This CDR3 contains 12 residues. Trimming pared 6 bases from V and 5 bases from J, leaving 10 bases between. CDR1 is SEHNR and CDR2 is FQNEAQ in the germline V gene (reference sequence). Written as DNA, the CDR3 is TGTGCCAGCAGTCACGTAGGGGAGACCCAGTACTTC. Its protein is CASSHVGETQYF.

The chain uses TRBV28 and TRBJ2-5; 7 bases fit TRBD1. V lost 4 bases to trimming and J lost 1 base; unmatched junction nucleotides: 6. The CDR3 contains 15 residues. CDR1 and CDR2 (germline): MDHEN, SYDVKM. The CDR3 region is CASSSPGTAQETQYF. Written as DNA, the CDR3 is TGTGCCAGCAGTTCCCCTGGGACAGCCCAAGAGACCCAGTACTTC.